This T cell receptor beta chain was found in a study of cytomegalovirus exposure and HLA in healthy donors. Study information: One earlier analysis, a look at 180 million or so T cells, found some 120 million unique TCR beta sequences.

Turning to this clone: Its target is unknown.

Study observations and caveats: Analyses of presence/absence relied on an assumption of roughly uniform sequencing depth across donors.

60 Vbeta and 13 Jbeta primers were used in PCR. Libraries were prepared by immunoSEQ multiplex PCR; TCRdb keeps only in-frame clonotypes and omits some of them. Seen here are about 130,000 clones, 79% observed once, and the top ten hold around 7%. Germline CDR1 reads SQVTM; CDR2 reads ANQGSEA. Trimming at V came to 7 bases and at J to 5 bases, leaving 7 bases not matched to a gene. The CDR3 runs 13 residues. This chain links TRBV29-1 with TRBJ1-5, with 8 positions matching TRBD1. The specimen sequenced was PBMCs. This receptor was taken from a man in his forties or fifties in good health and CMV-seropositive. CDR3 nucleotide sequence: TGCAGCGCAGGGACAGGAACACATCAGCCCCAGCATTTT. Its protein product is CSAGTGTHQPQHF. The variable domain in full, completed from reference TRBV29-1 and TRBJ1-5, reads SAVISQKPSRDICQRGTSLTIQCQVDSQVTMMFWYRQQPGQSLTLIATANQGSEATYESGFVIDKFPISRPNLTFSTLTVSNMSPEDSSIYLCSAGTGTHQPQHFGDGTRLSIL.